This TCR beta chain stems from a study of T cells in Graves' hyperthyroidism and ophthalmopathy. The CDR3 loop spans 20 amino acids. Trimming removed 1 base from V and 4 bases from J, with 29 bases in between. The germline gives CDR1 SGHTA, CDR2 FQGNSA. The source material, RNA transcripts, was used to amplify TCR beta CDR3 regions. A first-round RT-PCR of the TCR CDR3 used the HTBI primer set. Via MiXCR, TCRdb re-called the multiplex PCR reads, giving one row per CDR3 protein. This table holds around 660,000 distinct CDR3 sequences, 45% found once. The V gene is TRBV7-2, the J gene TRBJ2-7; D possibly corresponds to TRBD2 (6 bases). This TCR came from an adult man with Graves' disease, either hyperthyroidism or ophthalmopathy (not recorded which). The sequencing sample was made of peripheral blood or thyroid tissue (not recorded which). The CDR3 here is CASSLVVRLASGRSGYEQYF. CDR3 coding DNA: TGTGCCAGCAGCTTAGTAGTTCGCCTAGCCAGCGGGCGATCCGGATACGAGCAGTACTTC.